These 18 T cell receptor beta chains originate from one sample sequenced in a study of blood T cell repertoires in COVID-19. Clones were sequenced by immunoSEQ multiplex PCR, and TCRdb holds only the in-frame ones, with some missing. The data show approximately 210,000 clones, about 85% seen once. Input material: peripheral blood. These receptors were taken from an elderly woman with COVID-19, enrolled during active disease.

This clone was seen once. This chain uses TRBV20-1 with TRBJ2-3, with 8 bases identical to TRBD2. Germline CDR1 reads DFQATT; CDR2 reads SNEGSKA (reference sequence). The length of the CDR3 is 15 residues. J gave up 4 bases and V 3 bases, and 9 bases lay outside the gene matches. CDR3 sequence reads: CSASEGGLEADTQYF. CDR3 bases: TGCAGTGCTAGTGAAGGGGGACTAGAAGCAGATACGCAGTATTTT.

With respect to this clone: At one boundary the junction diverges from the germline segment, which might be a read error. This chain connects TRBV5-1 to TRBJ2-5, with TRBD2 as a possible D gene (7 bases). CDR3 length equals 13 residues. Germline V gene lookup returns CDR1 SGHRS and CDR2 YFSETQ. The CDR3 reads CASTLGGGETQYF. In nucleotides, the CDR3 is TGCGCCAGCACCTTGGGAGGGGGAGAGACCCAGTACTTC.

The V gene is TRBV5-1, the J gene TRBJ2-5, with TRBD2 matching over 9 bases. After removal of 4 bases from V and 5 bases from J, the junction contained 12 bases not matched to a gene. The CDR3 is made up of 16 amino acids. Per germline, CDR1 SGHRS and CDR2 YFSETQ. The CDR3 sequence: CASSVSGGPGSETQYF. CDR3 bases: TGCGCCAGCAGCGTTAGCGGGGGCCCAGGATCCGAGACCCAGTACTTC.

The rearrangement links TRBV7-2 to TRBJ2-7, with 8 bases aligning to TRBD2. The junction had 14 bases not matched to a gene; V was cut back by 1 base and J by 9 bases. The germline gives CDR1 SGHTA, CDR2 FQGNSA. This CDR3 is built from 16 residues. CDR3 nucleotide sequence: TGTGCCAGCAGCTTAGTTTCGGCGGGGGGCCCCGGGGGGCAGTACTTC. Translation: CASSLVSAGGPGGQYF.

J is TRBJ2-3 and V is TRBV14; tentative D call: TRBD2 (6 bases). CDR1 and CDR2 from the germline V gene are SGHDN and FVKESK. This CDR3 is built from 16 residues. Trimming left V 0 bases short and J 0 bases short, with 10 bases between. The DNA of the CDR3 is TGTGCCAGCAGCCAAGAGGCGGGGTTCAGCACAGATACGCAGTATTTT. The encoded protein is CASSQEAGFSTDTQYF.

A few counts support this clone. The rearrangement links TRBV28 to TRBJ1-5; TRBD1 agrees at 7 bases. The length of the CDR3 is 13 residues. Looked up from germline, CDR1 is MDHEN and CDR2 is SYDVKM. V shed 2 bases and J 10 bases; nucleotides not matched to a gene: 5. The CDR3, as DNA: TGTGCCAGCAGTTTAAACAGGGGATTTCCCCAGCATTTT. It specifies CASSLNRGFPQHF.

The V gene is TRBV27, the J gene TRBJ2-7; 7 bases map to TRBD2. This CDR3 contains 13 residues. V trimming: 4 bases; J trimming: 5 bases; junction bases outside the gene matches: 5. CDR1 and CDR2 (germline): MNHEY, SMNVEV (reference sequence). The CDR3 nucleotides are TGTGCCAGCAGTTGGGAGCGGGGTCACGAGCAGTACTTC. This encodes CASSWERGHEQYF.

The J gene is TRBJ1-6, the V gene TRBV7-2; maybe TRBD1 (6 bases). The CDR3 sequence is 16 residues long. Germline CDR1 is SGHTA and CDR2 is FQGNSA. V lost 3 bases, J lost 9 bases, and 18 bases lay in between. The CDR3: CASSFFSGGSSSPLHF. The CDR3 DNA follows: TGTGCCAGCAGCTTCTTCTCGGGGGGCTCTAGTTCACCCCTCCACTTT.

This clone was found once. The V and J genes are TRBV30 and TRBJ1-3, with D hard to call. V shed 5 bases and J shed 0 bases, with 5 bases lying between them. The CDR3 is 12 residues long. Germline CDR1 and CDR2: GTSNPN and SVGIG (reference sequence). In nucleotides, the CDR3 is TGTGCCTGGGACACCTCTGGAAACACCATATATTTT. Its translation is CAWDTSGNTIYF.

The rearrangement joins TRBV10-2 to TRBJ1-5; D gene unclear. The CDR3 totals 16 residues. In germline, CDR1 is WSHSY, CDR2 SAAADI. Trimming took off 3 bases at V and 1 base at J, with 13 bases between the two ends. CDR3 loop: CASSELRMRSNQPQHF. The CDR3 region has the DNA TGCGCCAGCAGTGAACTACGAATGCGGAGCAATCAGCCCCAGCATTTT.

V gene TRBV10-3 combines with J gene TRBJ1-1; the match to TRBD1 covers 11 bases. The trim removed 4 bases at V and 6 bases at J, leaving 4 bases unmatched. CDR1 is ENHRY, CDR2 SYGVKD, per germline. The CDR3 loop spans 14 amino acids. In DNA form, the CDR3 reads TGTGCCATCAGTGGGGACAGGGGGATCGCTGAAGCTTTCTTT. Translated: CAISGDRGIAEAFF.

This chain uses TRBV18 with TRBJ2-7, with D perhaps TRBD1 (5 bases). Germline V gene data show CDR1 as KGHSH and CDR2 as LQKENI. The length of the CDR3 is 12 residues. Trimming took off 0 bases at V and 6 bases at J, with 6 bases between the two ends. The CDR3 sequence: CASSPPGLEQYF. CDR3 coding DNA: TGTGCCAGCTCACCACCGGGGCTCGAGCAGTACTTC.

J is TRBJ1-5 and V is TRBV19, with TRBD1 matching 9 bases. The V gene end was trimmed by 2 bases and the J gene end by 0 bases; junction bases not matched to a gene: 11. Germline V gives CDR1 LNHDA, CDR2 SQIVND (reference sequence). The CDR3 has 19 amino acids. The CDR3 sequence: CASSIFGTGNYYSNQPQHF. CDR3 sequence (DNA): TGTGCCAGTAGTATATTCGGGACAGGGAATTATTATAGCAATCAGCCCCAGCATTTT.

As DNA, the CDR3 is TGTGCCAGTAATCAACAGATCACCGGGGAGCTGTTTTTT. This sequence encodes CASNQQITGELFF. The chain employs TRBV19 and TRBJ2-2; no clear D. Trimming removed 7 bases from V and 4 bases from J, with 10 bases in between. The CDR3 covers 13 residues. CDR1 is LNHDA and CDR2 is SQIVND in the germline V gene (reference sequence).

This rearrangement joins TRBV3-1 (or the pseudogene TRBV3-2) to TRBJ1-2, with D perhaps matching TRBD1 (5 bases). V lost 2 bases to trimming and J lost 3 bases, with 10 bases between them. The CDR3 runs to 14 residues. Germline lookup yields CDR1 LGHDT and CDR2 YNNKEL (reference sequence). The DNA of the CDR3 is TGTGCCAGCAGCCAACCGGGGGGAGACTATGGCTACACCTTC. Its protein product is CASSQPGGDYGYTF.

The V gene is TRBV2, the J gene TRBJ1-6; TRBD1 might be the D (5 bases). The germline gives CDR1 SNHLY, CDR2 FYNNEI. The V gene lost 5 bases and the J gene lost 7 bases, with 15 bases spanning the gap. This CDR3 is 15 amino acids long. The CDR3 reads CASSIQGVRNSPLHF. CDR3 DNA: TGTGCCAGCAGTATTCAAGGGGTTCGGAATTCACCCCTCCACTTT.

The gene calls are TRBV11-1 and TRBJ2-3; TRBD2 matches 7 bases. This CDR3 is 14 amino acids long. The germline V gene encodes CDR1 SGHAT and CDR2 FQDESV (reference sequence). V was pared by 8 bases and J by 3 bases, with 8 bases of the junction left unmatched. The CDR3 loop reads CASALRGRTDTQYF. Written as DNA, the CDR3 is TGTGCCAGCGCCCTGCGGGGGAGGACAGATACGCAGTATTTT. The full variable domain, in which reference TRBV11-1 and TRBJ2-3 provide the parts outside the CDR3, is EAEVAQSPRYKITEKSQAVAFWCDPISGHATLYWYRQILGQGPELLVQFQDESVVDDSQLPKDRFSAERLKGVDSTLKIQPAELGDSAMYLCASALRGRTDTQYFGPGTRLTVL.

This clone occurred once. The gene calls are TRBV5-6 and TRBJ1-2; D call uncertain. Germline V CDR1 and CDR2: SGHDT, YYEEEE. The CDR3 sequence is 12 residues long. Between the trimmed V and J ends, which lost 7 bases and 4 bases, there was a span of 11 bases. The CDR3 region has the DNA TGTGCCAGCTCCGGAGAGCCCTATGGCTACACCTTC. Translated: CASSGEPYGYTF.